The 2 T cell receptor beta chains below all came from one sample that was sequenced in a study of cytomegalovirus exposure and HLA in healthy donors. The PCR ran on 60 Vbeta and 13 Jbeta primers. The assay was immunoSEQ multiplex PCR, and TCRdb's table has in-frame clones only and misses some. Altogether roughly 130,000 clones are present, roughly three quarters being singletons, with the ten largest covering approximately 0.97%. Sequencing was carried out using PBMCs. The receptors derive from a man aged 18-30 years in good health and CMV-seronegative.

CDR3 nucleotide sequence: TGTGCCAGCAGCCCGCCCGGGTCAAGAGCTGATGAAGCTTTCTTT. Amino acid sequence: CASSPPGSRADEAFF. The chain uses TRBV14 and TRBJ1-1; no clear D gene. Deletions cut 4 bases from V and 7 bases from J, with 19 bases between. CDR1 and CDR2 (germline): SGHDN, FVKESK. This CDR3 is built from 15 residues.

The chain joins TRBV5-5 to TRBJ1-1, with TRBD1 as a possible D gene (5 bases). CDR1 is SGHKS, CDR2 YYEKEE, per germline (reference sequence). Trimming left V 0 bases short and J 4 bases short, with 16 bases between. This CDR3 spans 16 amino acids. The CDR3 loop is CASSLDAGWISTEAFF. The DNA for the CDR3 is TGTGCCAGCAGCTTGGATGCAGGGTGGATCTCCACTGAAGCTTTCTTT.